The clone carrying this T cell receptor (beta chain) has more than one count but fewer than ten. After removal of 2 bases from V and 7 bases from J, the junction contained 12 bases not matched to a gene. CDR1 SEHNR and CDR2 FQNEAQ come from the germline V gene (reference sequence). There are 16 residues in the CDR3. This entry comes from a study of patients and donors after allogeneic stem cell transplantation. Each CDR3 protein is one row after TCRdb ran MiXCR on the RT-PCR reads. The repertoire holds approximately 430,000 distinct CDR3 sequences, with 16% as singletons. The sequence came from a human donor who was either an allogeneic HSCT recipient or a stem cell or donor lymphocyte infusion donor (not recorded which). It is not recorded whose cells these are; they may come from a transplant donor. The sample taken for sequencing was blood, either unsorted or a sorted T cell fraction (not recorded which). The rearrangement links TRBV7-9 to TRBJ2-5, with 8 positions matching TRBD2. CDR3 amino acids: CASSLSGLASWGTQYF. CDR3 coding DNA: TGTGCCAGCAGCTTAAGTGGACTAGCTAGCTGGGGGACCCAGTACTTC.